Detailed here is one T cell receptor (beta chain). The antigen remains unidentified. The germline CDR1 and CDR2 sequences are MNHEY and SMNVEV (reference sequence). Losses at the gene ends were 5 bases for V and 8 bases for J; bases not matched to a gene: 8. This CDR3 is built from 16 residues. The sample belongs to a study of T cells in tumors after PD-1 blockade. In the study overall: Treatment was either pembrolizumab 200 mg every 3 weeks or cemiplimab 350 mg every 2 weeks. A subset received ongoing vismodegib 150 mg daily alongside anti-PD-1 therapy.

The method was immunoSEQ multiplex PCR; TCRdb's version includes in-frame clones alone and lacks a portion of them. The sample shows about 33,000 clones, roughly 78% of them seen only once. Overall study results and limits: Blood contained approximately 43% of the tumor's TCR clonotypes.

Tumor or blood genomic DNA was sequenced, with inputs of about 616 ng to 6,500 ng. This receptor was identified in a human donor with basal cell carcinoma. The rearrangement links TRBV27 to TRBJ1-6; 11 bases fit TRBD1. This material consisted of PBMCs, taken before anti-PD-1 treatment. The CDR3 spells CASSPRTGGWDSPLHF. The CDR3 region has the DNA TGTGCCAGCAGTCCAAGGACAGGGGGCTGGGATTCACCCCTCCACTTT.